A single sample is the source of the 17 T cell receptor beta chains below, sequenced in a study of blood T cell repertoires in COVID-19. Here immunoSEQ multiplex PCR was the method, and the copy in TCRdb shows in-frame clones only, minus some. The sample consists of 150,000 to 200,000 clones, roughly 89% of them appearing once. Material: peripheral blood. The receptors derive from a woman in her seventies with COVID-19, enrolled during active disease.

The CDR3 loop reads CASSELGGRVPYQNIQYF. DNA for the CDR3: TGTGCCAGCAGTGAACTAGGTGGGAGAGTACCATATCAAAACATTCAGTACTTC. The chain employs TRBV6-1 and TRBJ2-4; tentative D call: TRBD2 (5 bases). This CDR3 has 18 amino acids. The germline V gene has CDR1 MNHNS and CDR2 SASEGT. V lost 2 bases to trimming and J lost 5 bases, with 22 bases between them.

The chain links TRBV9 to TRBJ2-7, with a possible D match to TRBD2 (6 bases). V lost 0 bases, J lost 4 bases, and 11 bases lay in between. Per germline, CDR1 SGDLS and CDR2 YYNGEE. The CDR3 is 14 amino acids. CDR3 bases: TGTGCCAGCAGCGTAGCGTCGGGAGAGTACGAGCAGTACTTC. Encoded protein: CASSVASGEYEQYF.

The chain combines TRBV25-1 with TRBJ2-5; D unclear. CDR1 is MGHDK, CDR2 SYGVNS, per germline. V shed 5 bases and J shed 1 base, with 8 bases lying between them. The CDR3 has 13 residues. The chain's CDR3 is CASSRVFQETQYF. The CDR3 DNA sequence: TGTGCCAGCAGTCGGGTATTCCAAGAGACCCAGTACTTC.

The J gene is TRBJ2-7, the V gene TRBV5-5, with D possibly matching TRBD1 (5 bases). The V end lost 0 bases, the J end lost 3 bases, and 10 bases lay between the germline ends. Looked up from germline, CDR1 is SGHKS and CDR2 is YYEKEE (reference sequence). This CDR3 has 14 amino acids. Written as DNA, the CDR3 is TGTGCCAGCAGCTTGGTGCAGGGCCACTACGAGCAGTACTTC. It codes for CASSLVQGHYEQYF.

V is TRBV19 and J is TRBJ2-7; 7 positions match TRBD1. This CDR3 spans 13 amino acids. Germline V gene data show CDR1 as LNHDA and CDR2 as SQIVND (reference sequence). Germline trimming cut 8 bases from V and 0 bases from J; bases unmatched to any gene: 4. CDR3 in DNA: TGTGCCAGTTCCGGGACAGCCTCCTACGAGCAGTACTTC. Translation: CASSGTASYEQYF.

This clone has only a few counts. The chain couples TRBV5-8 to TRBJ1-2, with D unclear. V lost 0 bases and J lost 2, with 5 bases in between. Germline-derived CDR1 and CDR2 are SGHTS and YDEGEE. CDR3 size: 13 residues. In DNA form, the CDR3 reads TGTGCCAGCAGCTTGGACAGAAACTATGGCTACACCTTC. Translating it yields CASSLDRNYGYTF.

This chain joins TRBV5-1 and TRBJ2-1, with 9 positions matching TRBD2. The CDR3 consists of 15 residues. Looked up from germline, CDR1 is SGHRS and CDR2 is YFSETQ. V gave up 0 bases and J gave up 7 bases; unmatched junction bases: 5. The chain's CDR3 is CASSLDGSGRNEQFF. The DNA of the CDR3 is TGCGCCAGCAGCTTGGACGGTAGCGGGAGAAATGAGCAGTTCTTC.

The chain carries TRBV18 and TRBJ2-6, with a possible D match to TRBD1 (6 bases). CDR3 length equals 17 residues. Trimming removed 3 bases from V and 0 bases from J, with 12 bases in between. CDR1 KGHSH and CDR2 LQKENI come from the germline V gene. The CDR3 spells CASSPIGQTSGANVLTF. The CDR3 DNA sequence: TGTGCCAGCTCACCCATCGGACAGACCTCTGGGGCCAACGTCCTGACTTTC.

The chain is built from TRBV5-6 and TRBJ1-3, with D possibly TRBD1 on 5 matching bases. Between the trimmed V and J ends, which lost 5 bases and 1 base, there was a span of 13 bases. Per germline, CDR1 SGHDT and CDR2 YYEEEE. The CDR3 extends over 15 amino acids. The CDR3, as DNA: TGTGCCAGCAGACCTCAGGGTAGGTCTGGAAACACCATATATTTT. Translating gives CASRPQGRSGNTIYF.

V gene TRBV7-9 combines with J gene TRBJ2-1, with D perhaps matching TRBD2 (6 bases). V lost 1 base, J lost 9 bases, and 13 bases lay in between. This CDR3 spans 14 amino acids. Looked up from germline, CDR1 is SEHNR and CDR2 is FQNEAQ (reference sequence). The chain's CDR3 is CASSLGLAKSEQFF. The CDR3 DNA follows: TGTGCCAGCAGCTTAGGTCTAGCGAAGAGTGAGCAGTTCTTC.

The J gene is TRBJ1-1, the V gene TRBV30; D is ambiguous. Germline V gene sequence: CDR1 GTSNPN, CDR2 SVGIG (reference sequence). V was clipped by 0 bases and J by 4 bases, with 6 bases between them. The length of the CDR3 is 12 residues. The CDR3 loop is CAWSVRVTEAFF. CDR3 sequence (DNA): TGTGCCTGGAGTGTACGGGTCACTGAAGCTTTCTTT. The entire variable domain, with the rest obtained from reference TRBV30 and TRBJ1-1, is as follows: SQTIHQWPATLVQPVGSPLSLECTVEGTSNPNLYWYRQAAGRGLQLLFYSVGIGQISSEVPQNLSASRPQDRQFILSSKKLLLSDSGFYLCAWSVRVTEAFFGQGTRLTVV.

The chain uses TRBV9 and TRBJ2-7; TRBD2 matches at 7 bases. This CDR3 spans 15 amino acids. Germline V CDR1 and CDR2: SGDLS, YYNGEE. Trimming at V came to 0 bases and at J to 2 bases, leaving 5 bases not matched to a gene. Here the CDR3 DNA reads TGTGCCAGCAGCGTAGGGGTGGCGGGAGCCTACGAGCAGTACTTC. Translating it yields CASSVGVAGAYEQYF.

The J gene is TRBJ2-5, the V gene TRBV28; D may be TRBD1 (6 bases). Germline-derived CDR1 and CDR2 are MDHEN and SYDVKM. Trimming removed 3 bases from V and 2 bases from J, with 10 bases in between. The CDR3 covers 14 residues. The CDR3, as DNA: TGTGCCAGCAGTTTTCCAGGGGAGCAAGAGACCCAGTACTTC. It specifies CASSFPGEQETQYF.

The genes are TRBV6-1 and TRBJ1-6; unclear D gene. Germline V gene data show CDR1 as MNHNS and CDR2 as SASEGT. V was pared by 3 bases and J by 0 bases, with 6 bases between. The CDR3 runs to 15 residues. The CDR3 spells CASSDKSSYNSPLHF. The CDR3, as DNA: TGTGCCAGCAGTGATAAGAGCTCCTATAATTCACCCCTCCACTTT.

The chain carries TRBV7-9 and TRBJ1-6; D perhaps matches TRBD1 (5 bases). The CDR3 has 15 residues. The ends were cut back, 1 base at V and 8 bases at J, with 12 bases in the middle. Germline V gene data show CDR1 as SEHNR and CDR2 as FQNEAQ (reference sequence). The CDR3 DNA reads as TGTGCCAGCAGCTTAGAGGGACTTGGGGATTCACCCCTCCACTTT. Amino acid sequence: CASSLEGLGDSPLHF.

V gene TRBV6-6 combines with J gene TRBJ1-2, with 8 bases identical to TRBD1. With V trimmed by 6 bases and J by 3 bases, 3 bases remained unmatched. The germline V gene has CDR1 MNHNY and CDR2 SVGAGI (reference sequence). This CDR3 is built from 13 residues. The CDR3: CASSPDRDYGYTF. In DNA, the CDR3 is TGTGCCAGCAGCCCGGACAGGGACTATGGCTACACCTTC.

The chain couples TRBV28 to TRBJ2-7; 9 positions agree with TRBD1. This CDR3 is built from 12 residues. Trimming removed 3 bases from V and 9 bases from J; junction bases left unmatched: 3. Germline V gives CDR1 MDHEN, CDR2 SYDVKM. As DNA, the CDR3 is TGTGCCAGCAGTTTTAGGGGACAGGGGCAGTACTTC. Its translation: CASSFRGQGQYF.